What follows is one T cell receptor beta chain and its context. Antigen unknown. cDNA libraries of TCR beta carried unique molecular identifiers. TCRdb analysed the PCR reads with MiXCR anew, one entry per CDR3 protein. Of roughly 800,000 distinct CDR3 sequences in the sample, about 32% were seen once. These data are taken from a study of post-analysis software for immune sequencing data. Study conclusions and caveats: Patients had higher frequencies than controls of roughly 5 TRBV segments, including TRBV5-6, TRBV5-1 and TRBV20-1.

Germline lookup yields CDR1 SGHTA and CDR2 FQGNSA. The CDR3 totals 14 residues. The germline V and J ends were trimmed by 5 bases and 3 bases, with 11 bases remaining between them. The source of this sequence is a girl between 10 and 17 years old with multiple sclerosis. The chain employs TRBV7-2 and TRBJ1-3, with D unresolved. The sequencing sample was made of blood. The CDR3 DNA sequence: TGTGCCAGCAGCCCTAGCAGTGGTGGAAACACCATATATTTT. Its protein product is CASSPSSGGNTIYF. The complete variable domain, with remaining parts taken from reference TRBV7-2 and TRBJ1-3, reads GAGVSQSPSNKVTEKGKDVELRCDPISGHTALYWYRQSLGQGLEFLIYFQGNSAPDKSGLPSDRFSAERTGGSVSTLTIQRTQQEDSAVYLCASSPSSGGNTIYFGEGSWLTVV.